This T cell receptor (beta chain) was retrieved from a study of T cells in Graves' hyperthyroidism and ophthalmopathy. Study-wide points: Ophthalmopathy, which appeared later, was predicted by the model a median approximately 6.7 months before onset.

Amplification of TCR beta CDR3 regions used RNA as the template. First-round RT-PCR with HTBI primers amplified the TCR CDR3 region. In TCRdb, the multiplex PCR reads were re-called with MiXCR into one record per CDR3 protein. The sample yields a few hundred thousand distinct CDR3 sequences, 20% to 25% seen once. As for this clonotype: Its cognate antigen is unknown.

CDR1 is MDHEN and CDR2 is SYDVKM in the germline V gene. The CDR3 contains 14 residues. Germline trimming cut 6 bases from V and 5 bases from J; bases unmatched to any gene: 9. It was approximately 9.4 ml of fresh peripheral blood that supplied the PBMCs. This TCR derives from a woman in her seventies with Graves' ophthalmopathy. The J gene is TRBJ1-2, the V gene TRBV28; TRBD1 aligns across 7 bases. The sample consisted of blood. The CDR3 spells CASRIGQDIYGYTF. The CDR3 DNA follows: TGTGCCAGCAGAATAGGACAGGACATTTATGGCTACACCTTC.